This T cell receptor (beta chain) emerged from a study of control samples from healthy donors and cancer patients. V shed 3 bases and J shed 1 base, with 15 bases lying between them. CDR3 length equals 16 residues. Germline V gene data show CDR1 as SGHNT and CDR2 as YYREEE (reference sequence). Some clones are missing from TCRdb's copy, which holds only in-frame ones; the method was immunoSEQ multiplex PCR. Of 150,000 to 200,000 clones listed, about 87% were seen once; the top ten hold about 11%. This chain joins TRBV5-4 and TRBJ2-3; possibly TRBD1 for D (6 bases). The material sequenced was blood. This TCR derives from a man younger than 45 in good health. CDR3 in DNA: TGTGCCAGCAGCTCGAAAGGGACAACAGGCACAGATACGCAGTATTTT. This codes for CASSSKGTTGTDTQYF.